A selection of T cell receptor beta chains follows, all from one sample in a study of metastatic and nonmetastatic thyroid tumors. TCRdb reprocessed the PCR reads using MiXCR. This table has about 7,300 clones, 30% appearing once. The sequenced material came from tumor tissue. The receptors were gathered from a female donor with papillary thyroid cancer or a benign thyroid nodule (not recorded which). Some clones in this sample may be carry-over from other donors' samples. Each CDR3 is given with its conserved first and last residue. A D gene is named only where the DNA matches it firmly. Rows may omit the clone size; those that give it use once, few, many or a size class.

D,V,size,J,DNA,CDR3
TRBD2,TRBV5-1,NA,TRBJ2-7,TGCGCCAGCAGTTCGACTAGCGGGAGCTACGAGCAGTACTTC,CASSSTSGSYEQYF
TRBD2,TRBV6-1,few,TRBJ2-1,TGTGCCAGCAGTGATGGGCGCCGGGGACTAGCGGGAGTGGGTGAGCAGTTCTTC,CASSDGRRGLAGVGEQFF
NA,TRBV11-2,NA,TRBJ1-1,TGTGCCAGCAGCTTGGGGAGAAACACTGAAGCTTTCTTT,CASSLGRNTEAFF
NA,TRBV5-1,medium-sized,TRBJ2-7,TGCGCCAGCAGCGCTGACAGTAACTACGAGCAGTACTTC,CASSADSNYEQYF
TRBD1,TRBV5-1,medium-sized,TRBJ1-2,TGCGCCAGCAGCTTGGCGGGACAGGCTACGTATGGCTACACCTTC,CASSLAGQATYGYTF
NA,TRBV25-1,few,TRBJ2-2,TGTGCCAGCAGGATGGACGGGAACACCGGGGAGCTGTTTTTT,CASRMDGNTGELFF
TRBD1,TRBV13,NA,TRBJ1-1,TGTGCCAGCAGCCACGGGACAGGGGAGATGAACACTGAAGCTTTCTTT,CASSHGTGEMNTEAFF
NA,TRBV12-3/TRBV12-4,NA,TRBJ2-7,TGTGCCAGCAGTGTCAGGGGCTACGGGTTCTCCTACGAGCAGTACTTC,CASSVRGYGFSYEQYF
NA,TRBV5-1,medium-sized,TRBJ2-1,TGCGCCAGCATGAGAGGGTCCTACAATGAGCAGTTCTTC,CASMRGSYNEQFF
NA,TRBV5-6,many,TRBJ1-2,TGTGCCAGCAGCTTTTGGTTCGAGGACTATGGCTACACCTTC,CASSFWFEDYGYTF
NA,TRBV28,few,TRBJ1-1,TGTGCCAGCACCCAGGGCCGGTTAATGAACACTGAAGCTTTCTTT,CASTQGRLMNTEAFF
NA,TRBV27,few,TRBJ2-7,TGTGCCAGCAGTTTTCGGGGTTCCTACGAGCAGTACTTC,CASSFRGSYEQYF
TRBD1,TRBV6-2/TRBV6-3,NA,TRBJ1-2,TGTGCCAGCAGCGCGTCAGGGGGCGTCTATGGCTACACCTTC,CASSASGGVYGYTF
NA,TRBV2,medium-sized,TRBJ2-3,TGTGCCAGCAGTGAAGTAGGTAGCAAGTTGACAGATACGCAGTATTTT,CASSEVGSKLTDTQYF
TRBD2,TRBV6-6,few,TRBJ2-5,TGTGCCAGCAGTTACTCGGAACGGGAGGGCGAGGAGACCCAGTACTTC,CASSYSEREGEETQYF
NA,TRBV7-2,NA,TRBJ1-2,TGTGCCAGCAGCGGGGGAGGACACCTCTATGGCTACACCTTC,CASSGGGHLYGYTF
NA,TRBV11-2,medium-sized,TRBJ2-2,TGTGCCAGCAGCCCCCTCGTGCACGGGGAGCTGTTTTTT,CASSPLVHGELFF
NA,TRBV2,many,TRBJ2-4,TGTGCCAGTAGAACGGGGCAGAAAAGCATTCAGTACTTC,CASRTGQKSIQYF
TRBD1,TRBV7-2,medium-sized,TRBJ2-1,TGTGCCAGCAGCCCAAGAACAGGGGGCAATGAGCAGTTCTTC,CASSPRTGGNEQFF
TRBD2,TRBV11-1,NA,TRBJ2-1,TGTGCCAGCAGCCGGACTAGCGGGAGCAACAATGAGCAGTTCTTC,CASSRTSGSNNEQFF